The source of this T cell receptor (beta chain) is a study of cytomegalovirus exposure and HLA in healthy donors. The CDR3 consists of 15 residues. Trimming shortened V by 6 bases and J by 1 base, and 13 bases separated the two germline ends. The germline gives CDR1 MNHNS, CDR2 SASEGT. Some clones are missing from TCRdb's copy, which holds only in-frame ones; the method was immunoSEQ multiplex PCR. Seen here are under 100,000 clones, around 96% observed once, and the top ten hold 0.6% to 0.95%. The source is a man between 18 and 35 years old in good health and CMV-seronegative. The rearrangement links TRBV6-1 to TRBJ1-3; no reliable D call. The sample taken for sequencing was PBMCs. CDR3 sequence (DNA): TGTGCCAGCAGCCCCCAGCGGGCATCTGGAAACACCATATATTTT. It specifies CASSPQRASGNTIYF.